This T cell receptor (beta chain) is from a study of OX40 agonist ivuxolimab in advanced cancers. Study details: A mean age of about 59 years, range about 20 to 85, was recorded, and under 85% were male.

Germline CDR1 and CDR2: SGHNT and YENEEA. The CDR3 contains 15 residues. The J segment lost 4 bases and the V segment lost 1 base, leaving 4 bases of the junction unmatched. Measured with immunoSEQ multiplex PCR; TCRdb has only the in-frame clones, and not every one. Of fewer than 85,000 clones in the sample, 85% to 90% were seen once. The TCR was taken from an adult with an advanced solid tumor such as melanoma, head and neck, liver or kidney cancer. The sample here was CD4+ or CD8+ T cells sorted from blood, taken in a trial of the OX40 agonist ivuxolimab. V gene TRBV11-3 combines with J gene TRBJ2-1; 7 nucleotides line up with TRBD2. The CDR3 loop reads CASSLGASGYNEQFF. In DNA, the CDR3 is TGTGCCAGCAGCTTAGGCGCTAGCGGATACAATGAGCAGTTCTTC.